The sequence of this T cell receptor (beta chain) was determined in a study of preoperative IRX-2 immunotherapy in early breast cancer. Treatment meaning: preoperative locoregional IRX-2 cytokine immunotherapy. Samples came from a phase Ib trial of preoperative locoregional IRX-2 cytokine immunotherapy. The V end lost 7 bases, the J end lost 5 bases, and 14 bases lay between the germline ends. Per germline, CDR1 WSHSY and CDR2 SAAADI. The CDR3 is 13 residues long. Clones were sequenced by immunoSEQ multiplex PCR, and TCRdb holds only the in-frame ones, with some missing. The sample shows around 25,000 clones, approximately 90% of them seen only once.

The chain combines TRBV10-2 with TRBJ1-1; D call uncertain. The source material was tumor tissue, sampled after IRX-2 immunotherapy. The sequence was collected from a human donor with breast cancer. Written as DNA, the CDR3 is TGCGCCAGCAACGTCCAGGAAAGGACTGAAGCTTTCTTT. Its protein is CASNVQERTEAFF.